This TCR beta chain was sequenced in a study of CD8 T cells in ankylosing spondylitis. TCRdb fed the 5' RACE reads into MiXCR, producing one record per CDR3 protein. The data show about 280,000 distinct CDR3 sequences, 20% seen once. This CDR3 has 15 amino acids. With V trimmed by 3 bases and J by 2 bases, 6 bases remained unmatched. The chain links TRBV12-3 or TRBV12-4 to TRBJ2-5; TRBD1 matches 7 bases. Sequenced: blood, either unsorted or a sorted T cell fraction (not recorded which). The sequence was collected from a male donor with ankylosing spondylitis or in good health (not recorded which). The chain's CDR3 is CASSFRTGSQETQYF. CDR3 sequence (DNA): TGTGCCAGCAGTTTTCGGACAGGCTCTCAAGAGACCCAGTACTTC.